The entry that follows covers one T cell receptor beta chain sequence. Antigen unknown. One junction end disagrees with the germline gene, perhaps due to a read error. As the template, RNA transcripts were used to amplify TCR beta CDR3 regions. First-round RT-PCR with HTBI primers preceded a second-round multiplex PCR. TCRdb independently ran MiXCR on the multiplex PCR reads; one entry per CDR3 protein. The sample yields hundreds of thousands of distinct CDR3 sequences, about 38% seen once. The CDR3 has 15 amino acids. The germline CDR1 and CDR2 sequences are ENHRY and SYGVKD. This sample was taken from a study of Graves' ophthalmopathy and Graves' hyperthyroidism. Study findings and constraints: Most thyroid-expanded clonotypes exceeding 0.001 frequency were also found in blood.

Excluded were patients with other autoimmune diseases, uncontrolled infections, pregnancy or lactation. A diagnosis was made from clinical symptoms together with serum thyroxine, TRAb, thyroid ultrasound and orbital computed tomography. The chain carries TRBV10-3 and TRBJ2-1; no clear D. What was sequenced was peripheral blood. The origin of this receptor is an adult man with Graves' ophthalmopathy. CDR3 DNA sequence: TGTGCCAGCAGTTCAAGTGCCCAAGGACACAATGAGCAGTTCTTC. Translation gives CASSSSAQGHNEQFF.